The following is a TCR beta chain sequence with its context. The record originates from a study of blood T cell repertoires in COVID-19. Trimming cost V 2 bases and J 6 bases, with 7 bases left between them. The CDR3 totals 12 residues. In germline, CDR1 is MRHNA, CDR2 SNTAGT. As processed by the authors: Reference gene primer amplification yielded estimated nucleated cell counts. TCRdb's table, derived via immunoSEQ multiplex PCR, lists solely in-frame clones and lacks some. V and J calls and clone size are copied from that table; D and trimming were computed from the DNA. The table has roughly 85,000 clones, about nine tenths seen once.

The receptor's source is a man between 50 and 59 years old with active or convalescent COVID-19. The chain uses TRBV6-4 and TRBJ1-2; D unclear. The sequenced sample consisted of peripheral blood. The CDR3 DNA follows: TGTGCCAGCAGTGACCGTCTACATGGCTACACCTTC. Protein: CASSDRLHGYTF.